The entry below gives a single T cell receptor (beta chain) sequence along with its context. The antigen remains undetermined. A heparinised blood draw that averaged about 116 mL was obtained once from each donor. Sorted CD4+ subsets: naive, central memory, regulatory, stem cell-like memory (CD45RO/CCR7/CD25/CD127/CD95/CD27 panel). This entry belongs to a study of beta chain features in type 1 diabetes. About the research overall: Cells sorted and examined across all samples totaled 107,917,701. Study-wide points: Within patients, naive, central memory and Treg TCRB repertoires seemed more similar than within healthy donors. All four CD4+ subsets from Type 1 diabetes patients carried moderately but significantly shorter TCRB CDR3s.

All of the isolated RNA was reverse transcribed, so expressed TCRB transcripts were sequenced. Sequenced by immunoSEQ multiplex PCR; TCRdb stores in-frame clones only, minus some. The sample contains 680,000 or so clones, under 15% of which appear only once. The sequenced sample consisted of naive CD4+ T cells from blood. The receptor was isolated from a man younger than 30 with type 1 diabetes.

CDR3 DNA sequence: TGTGCCATCAGTGGGTTGGGGACAGGGAAAGAGACCCAGTACTTC. Protein sequence: CAISGLGTGKETQYF. The V call is TRBV10-3, the J call TRBJ2-5; 9 bases are shared with TRBD1. The length of the CDR3 is 15 residues. Trimming took 4 bases from V and 3 from J; bases not matched to a gene: 6. CDR1 and CDR2 (germline): ENHRY, SYGVKD.